A single sample gave rise to the 17 T cell receptor beta chains below, sequenced in a study of blood T cell repertoires in COVID-19. Here immunoSEQ multiplex PCR was the method, and the copy in TCRdb shows in-frame clones only, minus some. The sample holds some 260,000 clones; roughly nine tenths are singletons and the top ten take more than 5%. The material sequenced was PBMCs or T cells enriched from blood (not recorded which). The origin of the receptors is a woman in her 30s with acute COVID-19.

The chain couples TRBV23-1 to TRBJ1-6, with TRBD1 matching 9 bases. TRBV23-1 is an ORF for which the function is uncertain. Trimming removed 4 bases from V and 6 bases from J; junction bases left unmatched: 7. The CDR3 is 16 residues long. The CDR3 bases are TGCGCCAGCAGTCCCCCGGGACAGGGAAGTAATTCACCCCTCCACTTT. This sequence encodes CASSPPGQGSNSPLHF.

The J gene is TRBJ2-5, the V gene TRBV14, with D possibly matching TRBD1 (6 bases). From germline, CDR1 is SGHDN and CDR2 FVKESK. V lost 0 bases and J lost 3, with 11 bases in between. The CDR3 loop spans 15 amino acids. CDR3 sequence reads: CASSQDWNREETQYF. The CDR3 nucleotides are TGTGCCAGCAGCCAAGATTGGAACAGGGAAGAGACCCAGTACTTC. The variable domain in full, completed from reference TRBV14 and TRBJ2-5, reads EAGVTQFPSHSVIEKGQTVTLRCDPISGHDNLYWYRRVMGKEIKFLLHFVKESKQDESGMPNNRFLAERTGGTYSTLKVQPAELEDSGVYFCASSQDWNREETQYFGPGTRLLVL.

The rearrangement links TRBV11-2 to TRBJ2-1; maybe TRBD2 (6 bases). CDR1 is SGHAT and CDR2 is FQNNGV in the germline V gene. V shed 5 bases and J shed 7 bases, with 12 bases lying between them. The CDR3 has 13 residues. The CDR3 DNA is TGTGCCAGCAGCCCCATCCTAGCGAATGAGCAGTTCTTC. This codes for CASSPILANEQFF.

The chain employs TRBV28 and TRBJ2-1; 9 nucleotides align to TRBD1. J was trimmed by 5 bases and V by 5 bases; bases with no gene match: 10. The CDR3 sequence is 16 residues long. Germline V gene sequence: CDR1 MDHEN, CDR2 SYDVKM. The CDR3 region has the DNA TGTGCCAGCAGTCTCGCCGGGACAGGGTTTCACAATGAGCAGTTCTTC. Its protein is CASSLAGTGFHNEQFF.

The chain carries TRBV7-6 and TRBJ1-2; D possibly corresponds to TRBD1 (5 bases). The CDR3 has 15 amino acids. Germline V gene data show CDR1 as SGHVS and CDR2 as FNYEAQ. The V end was cut by 1 base, the J end by 5 bases, with 14 bases between. In nucleotides, the CDR3 is TGTGCCAGCAGCTTAGAGGCAGGGTTGAGTTATGGCTACACCTTC. Translated: CASSLEAGLSYGYTF.

The chain couples TRBV12-5 to TRBJ2-1; weak D call: TRBD1 (6 bases). Trimming took 4 bases from V and 9 from J, leaving 22 bases between them. Germline V lookup: CDR1 LGHNT, CDR2 FRNRAP. The CDR3 runs 16 residues. The DNA for the CDR3 is TGTGCTAGTGGTTCCAATGTGGGGGCTGCAGGTAGTGAGCAGTTCTTC. Its translation is CASGSNVGAAGSEQFF.

The rearrangement links TRBV2 to TRBJ2-1; D unclear. V lost 6 bases and J lost 4, with 7 bases in between. CDR1 is SNHLY, CDR2 FYNNEI, per germline. The CDR3 is made up of 12 amino acids. The CDR3 protein is CASRVSYNEQFF. In DNA, the CDR3 is TGTGCCAGCAGGGTCAGTTACAATGAGCAGTTCTTC.

The J gene is TRBJ1-2, the V gene TRBV28; 9 bases line up with TRBD1. Per germline, CDR1 MDHEN and CDR2 SYDVKM. J lost 9 bases, V lost 6 bases, and 8 bases had no gene match. This CDR3 region has 13 residues. CDR3 sequence (DNA): TGTGCCAGCAGGGTCGGACAGGGGAGAAGCTACACCTTC. It yields the protein CASRVGQGRSYTF.

This chain links TRBV28 with TRBJ1-1; D remains unclear. CDR3 size: 12 residues. The V gene lost 2 bases and the J gene lost 5 bases, with 6 bases spanning the gap. Germline CDR1 reads MDHEN; CDR2 reads SYDVKM. CDR3 sequence: CASSLVRTEAFF. The CDR3, as DNA: TGTGCCAGCAGTTTAGTCAGAACTGAAGCTTTCTTT. The complete variable domain, with remaining parts taken from reference TRBV28 and TRBJ1-1, reads DVKVTQSSRYLVKRTGEKVFLECVQDMDHENMFWYRQDPGLGLRLIYFSYDVKMKEKGDIPEGYSVSREKKERFSLILESASTNQTSMYLCASSLVRTEAFFGQGTRLTVV.

This clone came up once. This chain joins TRBV5-6 and TRBJ2-5; TRBD2 might be the D (5 bases). The V end lost 6 bases, the J end lost 5 bases, and 17 bases lay between the germline ends. The CDR3 covers 14 residues. Germline V gene lookup returns CDR1 SGHDT and CDR2 YYEEEE. The CDR3 DNA reads as TGTGCCAGCAACCTTGGAGGTAACTCGGAGACCCAGTACTTC. Translating gives CASNLGGNSETQYF.

J is TRBJ1-3 and V is TRBV19; 9 bases are shared with TRBD1. V dropped 6 bases and J dropped 6; count of bases not matched to a gene: 9. Germline V gives CDR1 LNHDA, CDR2 SQIVND (reference sequence). The CDR3 runs to 15 residues. CDR3 DNA sequence: TGTGCCAGTAGCTCGGGGACAGGGTACGAAAACACCATATATTTT. Translated, it gives CASSSGTGYENTIYF.

This clone was counted between two and nine times. The rearrangement links TRBV7-9 to TRBJ2-7; D not certain. The CDR3 is 14 amino acids. Germline CDR1 and CDR2: SEHNR and FQNEAQ (reference sequence). Trimming removed 4 bases at V and 3 bases at J, with 13 bases between. CDR3 loop: CASSSPGRLYEQYF. For the CDR3, the DNA is TGTGCCAGCAGCTCCCCCGGCAGGCTCTACGAGCAGTACTTC.

The chain combines TRBV4-2 with TRBJ2-7; 9 bases fit TRBD2. The CDR3 contains 21 residues. Germline trimming cut 0 bases from V and 2 bases from J; bases unmatched to any gene: 20. The germline CDR1 and CDR2 sequences are LGHNA and YNFKEQ. CDR3 nucleotides: TGTGCCAGCAGCCAAGATCTCACAGGTACTAGCGGGTGGGGCGTCGCCTACGAGCAGTACTTC. It specifies CASSQDLTGTSGWGVAYEQYF.

This chain links TRBV5-1 with TRBJ2-1, with D maybe TRBD1 (5 bases). The CDR3 loop spans 14 amino acids. The V and J ends lost 0 bases and 9 bases respectively, with 13 bases between them. In germline, CDR1 is SGHRS, CDR2 YFSETQ. The CDR3 coding sequence is TGCGCCAGCAGCTTGGATGGGGCCGCCAGTGAGCAGTTCTTC. Protein: CASSLDGAASEQFF. Based on the CDR3 plus reference TRBV5-1 and TRBJ2-1, the full variable domain is KAGVTQTPRYLIKTRGQQVTLSCSPISGHRSVSWYQQTPGQGLQFLFEYFSETQRNKGNFPGRFSGRQFSNSRSEMNVSTLELGDSALYLCASSLDGAASEQFFGPGTRLTVL.

The J gene is TRBJ1-5, the V gene TRBV28; 10 positions match TRBD1. This CDR3 region has 17 residues. The germline gives CDR1 MDHEN, CDR2 SYDVKM. The junction had 10 bases not matched to a gene; V was cut back by 5 bases and J by 3 bases. In DNA, the CDR3 is TGTGCCAGCAGTGGGAGCGGGACAGGGGAATACAATCAGCCCCAGCATTTT. Its translation: CASSGSGTGEYNQPQHF. Complete variable domain (other parts from reference TRBV28 and TRBJ1-5): DVKVTQSSRYLVKRTGEKVFLECVQDMDHENMFWYRQDPGLGLRLIYFSYDVKMKEKGDIPEGYSVSREKKERFSLILESASTNQTSMYLCASSGSGTGEYNQPQHFGDGTRLSIL.

The chain joins TRBV9 to TRBJ1-2; tentative D call: TRBD1 (6 bases). The CDR3 length is 14 residues. Per germline, CDR1 SGDLS and CDR2 YYNGEE. Trimming stripped 4 bases from V and 6 bases from J, with 16 bases between. CDR3 nucleotides: TGTGCCAGCAGCAACTACGGGGCAGGGGATGGCTACACCTTC. Amino acids: CASSNYGAGDGYTF.

This clone is classed as large (0.1 to 1%). The chain links TRBV28 to TRBJ1-1; D remains ambiguous. Trimming took 6 bases from V and 2 from J, leaving 13 bases between them. Germline V gene lookup returns CDR1 MDHEN and CDR2 SYDVKM. The CDR3 has 14 residues. CDR3 DNA: TGTGCCAGCAGACCGGAGCAGTTTAACACTGAAGCTTTCTTT. It encodes CASRPEQFNTEAFF.